The present T cell receptor (beta chain) was sequenced within a study of blood T cells in healthy people across ages. V was cut by 3 bases and J by 7 bases, with 15 bases left in between. The CDR3 is made up of 14 amino acids. For the second PCR, which ran for about 6 to 11 cycles, a sample-barcoded 5' primer and a J-beta primer mix were used. TCRdb used MiXCR to reprocess the 5' RACE reads, holding one entry per CDR3 protein. The repertoire holds roughly 2 million distinct CDR3 sequences, around 48% seen once, with around 2.1% in the top ten. This chain uses TRBV12-3 or TRBV12-4 with TRBJ1-2; a weak D match, TRBD1 (5 bases). The sequencing input was blood. This sequence was found in a woman aged 40 to 50 in good health. The CDR3 protein is CASSFSLRGFGYTF. The CDR3 nucleotides are TGTGCCAGCAGTTTTTCCTTGCGGGGGTTTGGCTACACCTTC.